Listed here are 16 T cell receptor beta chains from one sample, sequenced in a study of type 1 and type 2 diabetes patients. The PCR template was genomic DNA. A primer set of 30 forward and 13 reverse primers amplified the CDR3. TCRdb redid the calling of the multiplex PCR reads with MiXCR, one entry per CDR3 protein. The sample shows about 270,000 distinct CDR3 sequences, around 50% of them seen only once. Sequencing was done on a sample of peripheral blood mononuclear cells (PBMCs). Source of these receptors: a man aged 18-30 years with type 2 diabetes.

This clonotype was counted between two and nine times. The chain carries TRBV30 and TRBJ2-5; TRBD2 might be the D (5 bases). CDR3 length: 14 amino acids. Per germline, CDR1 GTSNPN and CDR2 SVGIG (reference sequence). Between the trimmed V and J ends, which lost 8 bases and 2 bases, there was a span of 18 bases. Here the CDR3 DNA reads TGTGCCAGCAGCTTAGGGCTAGCTCAAGAGACCCAGTACTTC. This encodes CASSLGLAQETQYF. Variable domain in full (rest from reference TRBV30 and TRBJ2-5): SQTIHQWPATLVQPVGSPLSLECTVEGTSNPNLYWYRQAAGRGLQLLFYSVGIGQISSEVPQNLSASRPQDRQFILSSKKLLLSDSGFYLCASSLGLAQETQYFGPGTRLLVL.

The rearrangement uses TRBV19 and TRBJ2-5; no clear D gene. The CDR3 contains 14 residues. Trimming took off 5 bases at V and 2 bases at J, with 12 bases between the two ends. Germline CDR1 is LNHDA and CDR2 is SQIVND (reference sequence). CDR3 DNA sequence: TGTGCCAGTAGTGCCTGGGGTGGACAAGAGACCCAGTACTTC. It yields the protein CASSAWGGQETQYF.

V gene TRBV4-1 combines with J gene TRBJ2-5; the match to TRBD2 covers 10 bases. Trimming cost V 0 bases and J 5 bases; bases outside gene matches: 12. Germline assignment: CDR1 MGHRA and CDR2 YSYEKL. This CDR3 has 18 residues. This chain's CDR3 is CASSQDVPGLASEETQYF. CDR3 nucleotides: TGCGCCAGCAGCCAAGATGTGCCGGGACTAGCGTCGGAGGAGACCCAGTACTTC.

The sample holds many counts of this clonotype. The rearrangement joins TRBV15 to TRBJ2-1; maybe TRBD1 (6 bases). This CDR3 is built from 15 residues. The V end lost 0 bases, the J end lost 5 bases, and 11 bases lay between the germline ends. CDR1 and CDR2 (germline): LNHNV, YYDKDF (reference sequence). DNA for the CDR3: TGTGCCACCAGCAGAGACAGGGGTCTTGACAATGAGCAGTTCTTC. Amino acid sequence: CATSRDRGLDNEQFF.

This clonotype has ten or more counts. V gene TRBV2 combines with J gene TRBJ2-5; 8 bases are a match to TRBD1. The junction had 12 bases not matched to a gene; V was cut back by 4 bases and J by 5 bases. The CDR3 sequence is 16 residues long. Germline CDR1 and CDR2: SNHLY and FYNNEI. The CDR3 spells CASSAIPTGVRETQYF. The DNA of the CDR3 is TGTGCCAGCAGTGCCATCCCGACAGGGGTCCGGGAGACCCAGTACTTC.

CDR3 nucleotide sequence: TGTGCCAGTAGTATGACCGGCTATAGCAATCAGCCCCAGCATTTT. Translation gives CASSMTGYSNQPQHF. This chain connects TRBV19 to TRBJ1-5; no clear D. The length of the CDR3 is 15 residues. V was shortened by 3 bases and J by 0 bases, with 9 bases between the two germline ends. Germline CDR1 and CDR2: LNHDA and SQIVND (reference sequence).

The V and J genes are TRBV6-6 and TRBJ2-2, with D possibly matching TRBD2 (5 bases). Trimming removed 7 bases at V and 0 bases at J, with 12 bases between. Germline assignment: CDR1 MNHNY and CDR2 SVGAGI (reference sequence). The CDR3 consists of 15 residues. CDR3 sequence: CASITYGANTGELFF. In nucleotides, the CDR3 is TGTGCCAGCATCACGTACGGGGCGAACACCGGGGAGCTGTTTTTT.

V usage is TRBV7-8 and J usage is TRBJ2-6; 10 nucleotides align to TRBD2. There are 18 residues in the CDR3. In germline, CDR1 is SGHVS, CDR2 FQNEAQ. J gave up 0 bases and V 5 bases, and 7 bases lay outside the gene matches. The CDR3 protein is CASSPKASGSSGANVLTF. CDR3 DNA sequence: TGTGCCAGCAGCCCGAAGGCTAGCGGGAGCTCTGGGGCCAACGTCCTGACTTTC.

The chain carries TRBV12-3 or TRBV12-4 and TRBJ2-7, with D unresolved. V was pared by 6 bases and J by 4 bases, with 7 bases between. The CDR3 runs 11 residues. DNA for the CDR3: TGTGCCAGCAGCACCAAATACGAGCAGTACTTC. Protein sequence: CASSTKYEQYF.

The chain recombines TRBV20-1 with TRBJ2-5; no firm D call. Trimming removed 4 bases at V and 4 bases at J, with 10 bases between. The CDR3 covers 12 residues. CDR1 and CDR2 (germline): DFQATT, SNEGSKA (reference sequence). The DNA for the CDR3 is TGCAGTGCTATCGCGATTGTAGAGACCCAGTACTTC. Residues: CSAIAIVETQYF.

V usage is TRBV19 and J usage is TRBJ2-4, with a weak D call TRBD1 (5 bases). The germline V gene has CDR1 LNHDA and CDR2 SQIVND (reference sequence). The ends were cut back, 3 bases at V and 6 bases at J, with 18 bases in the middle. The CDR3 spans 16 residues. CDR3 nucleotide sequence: TGTGCCAGTAGTATCCAAGGTAGGCAGGGCCCAAACATTCAGTACTTC. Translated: CASSIQGRQGPNIQYF. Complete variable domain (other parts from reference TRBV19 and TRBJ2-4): DGGITQSPKYLFRKEGQNVTLSCEQNLNHDAMYWYRQDPGQGLRLIYYSQIVNDFQKGDIAEGYSVSREKKESFPLTVTSAQKNPTAFYLCASSIQGRQGPNIQYFGAGTRLSVL.

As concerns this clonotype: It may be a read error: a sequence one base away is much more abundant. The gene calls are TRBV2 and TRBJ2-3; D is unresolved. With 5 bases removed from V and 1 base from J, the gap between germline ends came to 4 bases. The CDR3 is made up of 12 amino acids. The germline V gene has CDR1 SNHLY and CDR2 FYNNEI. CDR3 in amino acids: CASSFRTDTQYF. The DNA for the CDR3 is TGTGCCAGCAGTTTCCGCACAGATACGCAGTATTTT.

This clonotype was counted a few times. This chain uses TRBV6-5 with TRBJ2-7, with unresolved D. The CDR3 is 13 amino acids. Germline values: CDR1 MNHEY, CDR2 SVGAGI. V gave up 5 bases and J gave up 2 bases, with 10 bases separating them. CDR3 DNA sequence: TGTGCCAGCAGTATTGGGGAAGCCTACGAGCAGTACTTC. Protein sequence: CASSIGEAYEQYF.

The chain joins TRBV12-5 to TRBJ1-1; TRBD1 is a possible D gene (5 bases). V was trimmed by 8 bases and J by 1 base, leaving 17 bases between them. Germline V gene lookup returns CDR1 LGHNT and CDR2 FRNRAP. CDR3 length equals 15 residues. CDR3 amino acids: CASSFWGVGNTEAFF. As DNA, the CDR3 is TGTGCTAGTTCCTTTTGGGGGGTAGGGAACACTGAAGCTTTCTTT.

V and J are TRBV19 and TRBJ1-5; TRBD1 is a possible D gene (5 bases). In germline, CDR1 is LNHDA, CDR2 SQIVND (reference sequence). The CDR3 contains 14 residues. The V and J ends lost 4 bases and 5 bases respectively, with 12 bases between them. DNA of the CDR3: TGTGCCAGTAGTACGGGGACGAACTATCAGCCCCAGCATTTT. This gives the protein CASSTGTNYQPQHF.

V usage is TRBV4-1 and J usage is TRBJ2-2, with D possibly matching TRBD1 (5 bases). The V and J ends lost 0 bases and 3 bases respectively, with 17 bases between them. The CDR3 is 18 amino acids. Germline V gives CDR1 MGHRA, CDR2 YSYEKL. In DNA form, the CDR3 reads TGCGCCAGCAGCCAAGACAGGGATCGGGTTCTGGACACCGGGGAGCTGTTTTTT. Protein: CASSQDRDRVLDTGELFF.